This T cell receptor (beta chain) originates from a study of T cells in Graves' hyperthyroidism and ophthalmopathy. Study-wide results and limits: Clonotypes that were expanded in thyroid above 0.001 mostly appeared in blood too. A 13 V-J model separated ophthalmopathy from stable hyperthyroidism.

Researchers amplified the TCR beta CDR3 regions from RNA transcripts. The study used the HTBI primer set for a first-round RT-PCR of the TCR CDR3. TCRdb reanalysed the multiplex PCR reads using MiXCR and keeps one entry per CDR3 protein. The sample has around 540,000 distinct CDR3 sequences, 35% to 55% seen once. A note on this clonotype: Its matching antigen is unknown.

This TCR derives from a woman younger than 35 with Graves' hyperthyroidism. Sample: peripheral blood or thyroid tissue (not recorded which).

CDR3: CAWSSTQETQYF. In DNA, the CDR3 is TGTGCCTGGAGTTCAACCCAAGAGACCCAGTACTTC. The chain employs TRBV25-1 and TRBJ2-5; no firm D call. This CDR3 has 12 residues. CDR1 and CDR2 from the germline V gene are MGHDK and SYGVNS. Trimming took 11 bases from V and 1 from J, leaving 11 bases between them.